This T cell receptor beta chain appears in the sequencing data of a study of T-cell reconstitution after alpha-beta-depleted transplantation in children (dated by TCRdb to about 2016). Describing the broader study: Using TCR repertoire profiling, the study followed T-cell immune reconstitution in a quantitative way in children after TCRalphabeta/CD19-depleted allogeneic hematopoietic cell transplantation. What the research found in general, with its limitations: About two months after transplant, the apparently early recovery of alphabetaT-cell counts reportedly depended on just several hundred clones that had expanded rapidly and came from non-depleted graft cells. Over subsequent months, a decline in hyperexpanded clone frequencies was noted, and after one year, T-cell counts and TCRbeta diversity were mostly ascribed to newly produced T cells. In some patients, high TCRbeta diversity at day 60 was attributed to recipient T cells and intrathymic progenitors that had survived conditioning.

V loses 2 bases of germline sequence and J loses 3 bases, and the interval between the two ends is 16 bases. Taken from the germline V gene (reference sequence), the CDR1 and CDR2 loops are GTSNPN and SVGIG. The CDR3, cysteine through phenylalanine, is 15 amino acids long. Kept here is only the CDR3 DNA, which spans 45 bases and is read in frame from base 1. The sample's treatment or condition label, in plain terms: allogeneic hematopoietic cell transplantation with graft depleted of TCRalphabeta T cells and CD19 B cells. Transplant recipients were children who received TCRalphabeta/CD19-depleted allogeneic hematopoietic cell grafts. Receptor libraries were prepared by PCR. TCRdb records Illumina HiSeq 2500 as the sequencer. TCR libraries were prepared with molecular barcoding, using unique molecular identifiers to normalize TCRbeta repertoire quantification. TCRdb ran its own pipeline on the public reads, namely fastp trimming at Q25 and MiXCR clone calling, and kept in-frame beta chains. When rows share a CDR3 protein, they turn into one entry using the most common DNA and genes. The sample table records 500,000 to 650,000 distinct CDR3 sequences; around 13% of these occur just once. The ten largest make up over 2% of the sample.

To note about this clonotype: No cognate antigen has been identified for it. No clone much larger than this one lies a single base away; base qualities are absent.

The sequence was obtained from a male patient under 18 who had a stem cell transplant for acute myeloid leukemia, so the T cells may come from the graft donor. Specimen: PBMCs, mostly from graft donor cells, collected 360 days after TCRalphabeta/CD19-depleted stem cell transplant. The rearrangement joined TRBV30 to TRBJ2-5; no D gene can be assigned with confidence. The CDR3 has the sequence CAWSLSTWIKETQYF. The DNA sequence is as follows: TGTGCCTGGAGTCTGTCAACCTGGATCAAAGAGACCCAGTACTTC.